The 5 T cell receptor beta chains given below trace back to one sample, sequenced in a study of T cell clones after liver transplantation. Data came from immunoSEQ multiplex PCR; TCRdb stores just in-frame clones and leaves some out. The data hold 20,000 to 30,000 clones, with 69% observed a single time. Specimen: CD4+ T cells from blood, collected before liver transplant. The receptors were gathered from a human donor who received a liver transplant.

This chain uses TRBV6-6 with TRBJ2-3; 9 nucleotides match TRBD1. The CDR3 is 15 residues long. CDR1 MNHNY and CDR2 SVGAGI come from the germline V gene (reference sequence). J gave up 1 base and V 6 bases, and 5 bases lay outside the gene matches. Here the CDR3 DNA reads TGTGCCAGCAGCCTACGGACAGGGGGCACAGATACGCAGTATTTT. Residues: CASSLRTGGTDTQYF.

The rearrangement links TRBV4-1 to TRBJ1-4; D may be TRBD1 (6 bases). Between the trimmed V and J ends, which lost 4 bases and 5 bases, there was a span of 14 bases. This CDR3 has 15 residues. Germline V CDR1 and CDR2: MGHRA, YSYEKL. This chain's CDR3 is CASSPQGGVNEKLFF. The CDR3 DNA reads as TGCGCCAGCAGCCCCCAAGGGGGAGTGAATGAAAAACTGTTTTTT.

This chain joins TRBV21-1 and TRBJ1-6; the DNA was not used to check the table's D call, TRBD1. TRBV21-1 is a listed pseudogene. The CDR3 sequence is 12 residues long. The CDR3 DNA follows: TGTGCCAGCAGCGGACAGGTACATTCCCTCCACTTT. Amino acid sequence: CASSGQVHSLHF.

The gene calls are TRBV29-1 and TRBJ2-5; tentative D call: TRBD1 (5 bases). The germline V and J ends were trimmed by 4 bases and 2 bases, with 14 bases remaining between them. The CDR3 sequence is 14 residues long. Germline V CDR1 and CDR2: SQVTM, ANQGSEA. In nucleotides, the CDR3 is TGCAGCGTTGTGCGTCAGGGAAAGCAAGAGACCCAGTACTTC. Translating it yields CSVVRQGKQETQYF.

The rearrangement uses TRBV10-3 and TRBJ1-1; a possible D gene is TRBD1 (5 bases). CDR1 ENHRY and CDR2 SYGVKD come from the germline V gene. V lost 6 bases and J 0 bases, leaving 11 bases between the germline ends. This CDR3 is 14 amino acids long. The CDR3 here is CAISQTEMNTEAFF. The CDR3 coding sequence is TGTGCCATCAGCCAGACAGAAATGAACACTGAAGCTTTCTTT.